Below, one T cell receptor (beta chain) is given with its context. The antigen remains undetermined. A library made for alpha chains picked up this beta chain off target, so its size means little. The CDR3 has 13 residues. CDR1 is SNHLY, CDR2 FYNNEI, per germline. Trimming took 10 bases from V and 7 from J; bases not matched to a gene: 9. Time point meaning: sample taken at primary tumor resection. The cohort: roughly 72 early-stage, untreated non-small cell lung cancer patients. Whole RNA was taken from tumor, nontumor lung or frozen PBMC; it was then sequenced unsorted. This specimen belongs to a study of spatial heterogeneity in lung cancer. General study findings and limits: It was found that expanded intratumoral alpha and beta TCR counts tracked tumor mutation counts. The authors estimated that approximately 7.3% of tumor T cells were covered for alpha chains and 13% for beta chains.

All TCR cDNA molecules were individually tagged with a unique molecular identifier. TCRdb passed the 5' RACE reads through MiXCR, listing each CDR3 protein once. The table records about 11,000 distinct CDR3 sequences, around 5.5% of them present only once. This TCR came from a male donor with early-stage non-small cell lung cancer. Sequencing used lung tumor tissue, obtained at surgery. The chain is built from TRBV2 and TRBJ2-7, with 11 nucleotides matching TRBD2. CDR3 DNA sequence: TGTGCCACGCTACTAGCGGGAGTCAATGAGCAGTACTTC. Amino acids: CATLLAGVNEQYF.